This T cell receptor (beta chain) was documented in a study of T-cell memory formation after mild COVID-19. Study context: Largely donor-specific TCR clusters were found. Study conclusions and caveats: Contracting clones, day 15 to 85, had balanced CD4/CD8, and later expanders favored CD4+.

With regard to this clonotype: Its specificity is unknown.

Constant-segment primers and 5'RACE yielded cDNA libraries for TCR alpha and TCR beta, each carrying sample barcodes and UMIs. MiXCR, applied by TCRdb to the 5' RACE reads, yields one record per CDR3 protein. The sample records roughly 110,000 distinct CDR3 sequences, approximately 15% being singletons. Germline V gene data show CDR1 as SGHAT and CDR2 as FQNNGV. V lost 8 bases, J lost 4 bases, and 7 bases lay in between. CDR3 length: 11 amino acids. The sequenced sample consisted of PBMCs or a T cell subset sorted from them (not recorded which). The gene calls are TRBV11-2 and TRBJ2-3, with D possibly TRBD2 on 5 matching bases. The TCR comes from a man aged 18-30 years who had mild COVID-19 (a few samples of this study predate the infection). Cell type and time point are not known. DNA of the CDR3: TGTGCCAGCCTCGGGGCAGATACGCAGTATTTT. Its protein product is CASLGADTQYF.